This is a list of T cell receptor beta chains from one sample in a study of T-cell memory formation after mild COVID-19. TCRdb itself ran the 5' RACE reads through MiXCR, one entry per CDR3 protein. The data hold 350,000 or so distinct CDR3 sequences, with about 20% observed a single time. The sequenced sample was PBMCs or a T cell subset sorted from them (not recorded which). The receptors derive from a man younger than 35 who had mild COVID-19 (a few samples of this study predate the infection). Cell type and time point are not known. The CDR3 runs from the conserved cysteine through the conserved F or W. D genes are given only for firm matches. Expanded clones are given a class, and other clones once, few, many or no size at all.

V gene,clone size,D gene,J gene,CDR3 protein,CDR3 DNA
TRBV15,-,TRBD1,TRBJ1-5,CATSRDRGNNQPQHF,TGTGCCACCAGCAGAGACAGGGGGAACAATCAGCCCCAGCATTTT
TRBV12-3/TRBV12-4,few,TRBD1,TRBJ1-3,CASRSGTEDKTIYF,TGTGCCAGCAGGTCCGGGACAGAGGACAAGACCATATATTTT
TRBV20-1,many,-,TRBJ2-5,CSARKWGEQETQYF,TGCAGTGCTAGAAAGTGGGGAGAGCAAGAGACCCAGTACTTC
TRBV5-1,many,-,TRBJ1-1,CASSLAQGGEAFF,TGCGCCAGCAGCTTGGCACAGGGAGGTGAAGCTTTCTTT
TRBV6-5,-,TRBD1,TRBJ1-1,CASRPRGVFRIAEAFF,TGTGCCAGCAGACCCAGGGGGGTTTTCCGAATCGCTGAAGCTTTCTTT
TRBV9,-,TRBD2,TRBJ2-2,CASSPPGLLTGELFF,TGTGCCAGCAGCCCCCCGGGACTACTAACCGGGGAGCTGTTTTTT
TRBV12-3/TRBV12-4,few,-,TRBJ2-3,CASTQGDTQYF,TGTGCCAGCACCCAGGGCGATACGCAGTATTTT
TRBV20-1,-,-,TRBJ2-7,CSARGPTNEQYF,TGCAGTGCTAGAGGTCCGACCAACGAGCAGTACTTC
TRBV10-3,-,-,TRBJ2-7,CATRGTVEGEQYF,TGTGCCACCCGGGGGACGGTTGAGGGAGAGCAGTACTTC
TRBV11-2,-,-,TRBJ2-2,CDSSLVAGPGTGELFF,TGTGACAGCAGCTTAGTGGCCGGGCCGGGCACCGGGGAGCTGTTTTTT
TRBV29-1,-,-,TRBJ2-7,CSVQSYEQYF,TGCAGCGTTCAATCCTACGAGCAGTACTTC
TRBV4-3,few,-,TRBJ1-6,CASSQGNSYNSPLHF,TGCGCCAGCAGCCAAGGAAACTCCTATAATTCACCCCTCCACTTT
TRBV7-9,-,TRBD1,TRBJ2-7,CASTSLGQLLYEQYF,TGTGCCAGCACCAGCTTGGGACAGCTACTCTACGAGCAGTACTTC
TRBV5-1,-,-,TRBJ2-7,CASGVGGAYEQYF,TGCGCCAGCGGGGTAGGGGGGGCCTACGAGCAGTACTTC
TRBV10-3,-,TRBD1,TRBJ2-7,CDIGTGDYEQYF,TGTGACATCGGGACAGGTGATTACGAGCAGTACTTC
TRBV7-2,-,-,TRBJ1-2,CASRAGTDNYGYTF,TGTGCCAGCAGAGCCGGGACGGATAACTATGGCTACACCTTC
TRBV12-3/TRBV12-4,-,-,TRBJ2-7,CASSPLLAYEQYF,TGTGCCAGCAGCCCTCTCCTGGCCTACGAGCAGTACTTC
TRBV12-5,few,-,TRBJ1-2,CASGPTRPYGYTF,TGTGCTAGTGGTCCTACTCGGCCCTATGGCTACACCTTC
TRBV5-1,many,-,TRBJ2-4,CASSQEALAGRRGGIQYF,TGCGCCAGCAGCCAAGAGGCCTTGGCGGGCCGGAGGGGGGGCATTCAGTACTTC
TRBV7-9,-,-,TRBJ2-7,CASSLAYNKPYF,TGTGCCAGCAGCTTAGCGTACAACAAGCCGTACTTC
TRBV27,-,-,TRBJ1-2,CASSFRGGSGYTF,TGTGCCAGCAGTTTTCGGGGGGGTTCTGGCTACACCTTC
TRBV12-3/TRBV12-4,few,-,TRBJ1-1,CASTPGQGWAEAFF,TGTGCCAGCACCCCGGGGCAGGGGTGGGCTGAAGCTTTCTTT
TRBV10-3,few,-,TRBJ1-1,CAISDVDTEAFF,TGTGCCATCAGTGATGTTGACACTGAAGCTTTCTTT
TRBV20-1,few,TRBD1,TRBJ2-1,CSARDWGTGGNEQFF,TGCAGTGCTAGAGATTGGGGGACAGGGGGCAATGAGCAGTTCTTC
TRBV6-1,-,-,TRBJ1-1,CASSEQAGMNTEAFF,TGTGCCAGCAGTGAACAGGCAGGGATGAACACTGAAGCTTTCTTT
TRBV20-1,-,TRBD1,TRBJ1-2,CSAATAGGYGYTF,TGCAGTGCCGCTACGGCAGGGGGCTATGGCTACACCTTC
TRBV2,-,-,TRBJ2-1,CASGYAGYDEQFF,TGTGCCAGCGGATACGCAGGGTACGATGAGCAGTTCTTC
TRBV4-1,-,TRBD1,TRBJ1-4,CASSLPDRGGEKLFF,TGCGCCAGCAGCTTACCGGACAGGGGAGGGGAAAAACTGTTTTTT
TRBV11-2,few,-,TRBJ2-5,CASSRGSGETQYF,TGTGCCAGCAGCCGGGGTTCGGGGGAGACCCAGTACTTC
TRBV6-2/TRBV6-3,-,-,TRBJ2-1,CASSYDRSYNEQFF,TGTGCCAGCAGTTACGATCGCAGCTACAATGAGCAGTTCTTC
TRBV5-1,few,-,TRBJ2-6,CASSFRPDGANVLTF,TGCGCCAGCAGCTTTCGCCCGGACGGGGCCAACGTCCTGACTTTC
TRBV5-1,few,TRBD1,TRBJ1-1,CASRPDRGRGNTEAFF,TGCGCCAGCAGACCCGACAGGGGGCGAGGGAACACTGAAGCTTTCTTT
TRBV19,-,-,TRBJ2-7,CASSSTGTSYEQYF,TGTGCCAGTAGTTCAACCGGGACAAGCTACGAGCAGTACTTC
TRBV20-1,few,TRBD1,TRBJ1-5,CSARGQTQSPQHF,TGCAGTGCTAGGGGACAGACCCAATCGCCCCAGCATTTT
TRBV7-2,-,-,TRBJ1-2,CASSRDYRSNYGYTF,TGTGCCAGCAGCCGCGATTACAGGAGTAACTATGGCTACACCTTC
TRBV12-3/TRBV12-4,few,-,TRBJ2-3,CASSLRWSDTQYF,TGTGCCAGCAGTCTCCGCTGGTCAGATACGCAGTATTTT
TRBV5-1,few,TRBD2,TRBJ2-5,CASSLTTSGVVETQYF,TGCGCCAGCAGCTTGACTACTAGCGGGGTTGTGGAGACCCAGTACTTC
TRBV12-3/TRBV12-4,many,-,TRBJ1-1,CASSPQMNTEAFF,TGTGCCAGCAGTCCCCAGATGAACACTGAAGCTTTCTTT
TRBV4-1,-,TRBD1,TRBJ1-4,CASRRTGALANEKLFF,TGCGCCAGCAGGCGGACAGGGGCTTTAGCTAATGAAAAACTGTTTTTT
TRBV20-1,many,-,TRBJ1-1,CSARAENTEAFF,TGCAGTGCTAGAGCGGAGAACACTGAAGCTTTCTTT
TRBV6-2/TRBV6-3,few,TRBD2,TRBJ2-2,CASILAGKFRTGELFF,TGTGCCAGCATACTAGCGGGGAAATTTAGAACCGGGGAGCTGTTTTTT
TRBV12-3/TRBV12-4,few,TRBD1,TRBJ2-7,CASSHRGHAYEQYF,TGTGCCAGCAGTCACAGGGGGCACGCTTACGAGCAGTACTTC
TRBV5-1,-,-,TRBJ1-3,CASSLGASSGNTIYF,TGCGCCAGCAGCTTGGGGGCCAGCTCTGGAAACACCATATATTTT
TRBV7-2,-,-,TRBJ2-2,CASGWGTGELFF,TGTGCCAGCGGATGGGGGACCGGGGAGCTGTTTTTT
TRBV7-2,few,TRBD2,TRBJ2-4,CASSLRAGGPGNIQYF,TGTGCCAGCAGCTTACGGGCGGGGGGACCCGGAAACATTCAGTACTTC
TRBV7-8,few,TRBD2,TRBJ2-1,CASRDPGLAGGSSYNEQFF,TGTGCCAGCAGGGACCCGGGACTAGCGGGGGGTAGCTCCTACAATGAGCAGTTCTTC
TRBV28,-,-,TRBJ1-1,CASSLGGAFATEAFF,TGTGCCAGCAGTTTAGGGGGGGCGTTCGCCACTGAAGCTTTCTTT
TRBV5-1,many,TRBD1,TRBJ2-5,CASSWDRGPKTQYF,TGCGCCAGCAGCTGGGACAGGGGGCCGAAGACCCAGTACTTC
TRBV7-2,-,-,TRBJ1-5,CASSLSGARRDQPQHF,TGTGCCAGCAGCTTGTCAGGGGCGCGCAGGGATCAGCCCCAGCATTTT
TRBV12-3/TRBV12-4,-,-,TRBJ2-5,CASSLLGPAGETQYF,TGTGCCAGCAGTTTACTGGGACCCGCGGGAGAGACCCAGTACTTC
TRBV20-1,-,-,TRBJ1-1,CSARDRAGTEAFF,TGCAGTGCTAGAGACAGGGCGGGAACTGAAGCTTTCTTT
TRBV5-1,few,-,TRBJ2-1,CASAPTGGPSGGSYNEQFF,TGCGCCAGCGCCCCGACTGGTGGCCCGTCTGGGGGATCCTACAATGAGCAGTTCTTC
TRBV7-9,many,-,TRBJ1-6,CASSLAGARSSPLHF,TGTGCCAGCAGCTTGGCAGGGGCGCGGAGCTCACCCCTCCACTTT
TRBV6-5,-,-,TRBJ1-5,CASRPTGGGGQPQHF,TGTGCCAGCAGGCCCACGGGGGGCGGAGGACAGCCCCAGCATTTT
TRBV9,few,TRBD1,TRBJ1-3,CASSSRDRVLSGTTIYF,TGTGCCAGCAGCTCCCGGGACAGGGTCTTATCTGGAACCACCATATATTTT